The 27 T cell receptor beta chains given below trace back to one sample, sequenced in a study of memory CD4+ T cells and cytomegalovirus serostatus. Here immunoSEQ multiplex PCR was the method, and the copy in TCRdb shows in-frame clones only, minus some. The sample lists about 60,000 clones, around three quarters occurring once. Single viable CD3+CD4+CD8-CD45RO+ cells were sorted as the memory CD4+ T cells. Input material: memory CD4+ T cells from blood. These receptors all stem from an adult in good health and CMV-seronegative. Some clones in this sample may be carry-over from other donors' samples.

The chain is built from TRBV5-1 and TRBJ2-6; D may be TRBD2 (7 bases). V shed 2 bases and J shed 1 base, with 16 bases lying between them. Per the germline V gene, CDR1 is SGHRS and CDR2 is YFSETQ. The CDR3 length is 18 residues. In nucleotides, the CDR3 is TGCGCCAGCAGCTTCATGGGGGGGGCAGGGTCTGGGGCCAACGTCCTGACTTTC. This codes for CASSFMGGAGSGANVLTF.

This clone was counted a few times. The chain has TRBV5-4 and TRBJ1-2; 11 positions agree with TRBD1. In germline, CDR1 is SGHNT, CDR2 YYREEE (reference sequence). Germline trimming cut 4 bases from V and 0 bases from J; bases unmatched to any gene: 5. This CDR3 contains 16 residues. In nucleotides, the CDR3 is TGTGCCAGCAGCACCGGGACAGGGGGAGCTAACTATGGCTACACCTTC. Translation: CASSTGTGGANYGYTF.

This chain uses TRBV28 with TRBJ2-5; TRBD2 agrees at 9 bases. V trimming: 4 bases; J trimming: 5 bases; junction bases outside the gene matches: 11. The CDR3 totals 16 residues. Germline CDR1 and CDR2: MDHEN and SYDVKM. The CDR3 loop is CASSSPSGMGVETQYF. As DNA, the CDR3 is TGTGCCAGCAGTTCGCCTAGCGGGATGGGAGTTGAGACCCAGTACTTC.

The V gene is TRBV4-2, the J gene TRBJ1-1; no firm D call. The CDR3 spans 14 residues. Trimming cost V 1 base and J 3 bases, with 9 bases left between them. Germline CDR1 reads LGHNA; CDR2 reads YNFKEQ. This CDR3 is CASSQVGSDTEAFF. CDR3 in DNA: TGTGCCAGCAGCCAAGTTGGATCGGACACTGAAGCTTTCTTT.

The chain links TRBV6-1 to TRBJ1-1, with 8 positions matching TRBD1. Germline V gives CDR1 MNHNS, CDR2 SASEGT. The CDR3 is 14 residues long. The V gene end was trimmed by 4 bases and the J gene end by 4 bases; junction bases not matched to a gene: 5. CDR3 DNA sequence: TGTGCCAGCAGTGCGACAGGGGTGGCCACTGAAGCTTTCTTT. This sequence encodes CASSATGVATEAFF.

The genes are TRBV5-5 and TRBJ1-2; D is perhaps TRBD1 (5 bases). This CDR3 spans 14 amino acids. The germline V gene has CDR1 SGHKS and CDR2 YYEKEE (reference sequence). The V gene lost 0 bases and the J gene lost 8 bases, with 14 bases spanning the gap. This chain's CDR3 is CASSLDAGTVGYTF. CDR3 nucleotides: TGTGCCAGCAGCTTGGATGCAGGGACCGTCGGCTACACCTTC. Full variable domain (remainder filled in from reference TRBV5-5 and TRBJ1-2): DAGVTQSPTHLIKTRGQQVTLRCSPISGHKSVSWYQQVLGQGPQFIFQYYEKEERGRGNFPDRFSARQFPNYSSELNVNALLLGDSALYLCASSLDAGTVGYTFGSGTRLTVV.

The chain is built from TRBV5-1 and TRBJ1-1; D is possibly TRBD1 (6 bases). This CDR3 has 13 residues. Trimming took 8 bases from V and 1 from J, leaving 12 bases between them. Germline CDR1 reads SGHRS; CDR2 reads YFSETQ. CDR3 nucleotides: TGCGCCAGTAGGACACAGGGGAACACTGAAGCTTTCTTT. It encodes CASRTQGNTEAFF.

This chain connects TRBV15 to TRBJ2-3; weak D call: TRBD2 (6 bases). V was clipped by 9 bases and J by 5 bases, with 15 bases between them. Germline CDR1 and CDR2: LNHNV and YYDKDF (reference sequence). This CDR3 spans 13 amino acids. CDR3 sequence (DNA): TGTGCCACTAGAGAAGGGACTGTAGATACGCAGTATTTT. As protein: CATREGTVDTQYF.

V and J are TRBV30 and TRBJ1-5; D is unresolved. The V gene lost 2 bases and the J gene lost 0 bases, with 5 bases spanning the gap. In germline, CDR1 is GTSNPN, CDR2 SVGIG (reference sequence). The length of the CDR3 is 13 residues. The CDR3: CAWSRDSNQPQHF. CDR3 sequence (DNA): TGTGCCTGGAGTCGGGATAGCAATCAGCCCCAGCATTTT.

V gene TRBV29-1 combines with J gene TRBJ2-1, with 10 bases fitting TRBD2. Germline V lookup: CDR1 SQVTM, CDR2 ANQGSEA. J lost 4 bases, V lost 7 bases, and 4 bases had no gene match. This CDR3 spans 13 amino acids. In nucleotides, the CDR3 is TGCAGCGAGAGGACTAGCGGTTACAATGAGCAGTTCTTC. Protein: CSERTSGYNEQFF.

The chain is built from TRBV11-2 and TRBJ2-5; D not resolved. CDR3 size: 14 residues. CDR1 is SGHAT and CDR2 is FQNNGV in the germline V gene. Trimming removed 5 bases from V and 5 bases from J, with 15 bases in between. CDR3 sequence: CASSPGYTQETQYF. The CDR3, as DNA: TGTGCCAGCAGCCCCGGCTACACTCAGGAGACCCAGTACTTC.

The rearrangement joins TRBV7-9 to TRBJ1-6; D gene uncertain. Per the germline V gene, CDR1 is SEHNR and CDR2 is FQNEAQ (reference sequence). The CDR3 covers 14 residues. V was pared by 4 bases and J by 7 bases, with 11 bases between. The CDR3 region is CASSWEGGNSPLHF. CDR3 nucleotides: TGTGCCAGCAGCTGGGAGGGTGGCAATTCACCCCTCCACTTT.

Note on this clone: The junction differs from germline at one of its ends, possibly a read error. The chain couples TRBV18 to TRBJ2-7; 8 nucleotides match TRBD2. The CDR3 has 14 amino acids. The germline V gene encodes CDR1 KGHSH and CDR2 LQKENI. The CDR3 sequence: CASSPSSGNYGQYF. As DNA, the CDR3 is TGTGCCAGCTCACCGAGTAGCGGGAACTACGGGCAGTACTTC. The full variable domain, in which reference TRBV18 and TRBJ2-7 provide the parts outside the CDR3, is NAGVMQNPRHLVRRRGQEARLRCSPMKGHSHVYWYRQLPEEGLKFMVYLQKENIIDESGMPKERFSAEFPKEGPSILRIQQVVRGDSAAYFCASSPSSGNYGQYFGPGTRLTVT.

The chain links TRBV15 to TRBJ1-1; 9 nucleotides match TRBD1. V gave up 5 bases and J gave up 1 base; unmatched junction bases: 17. Germline loops: CDR1 LNHNV, CDR2 YYDKDF (reference sequence). This CDR3 is 19 amino acids long. CDR3 residues: CATSSQGTGGARWNTEAFF. The DNA of the CDR3 is TGTGCCACCAGCTCCCAAGGCACAGGGGGCGCGAGATGGAACACTGAAGCTTTCTTT.

The chain employs TRBV7-2 and TRBJ1-3; D is ambiguous. With 3 bases removed from V and 4 bases from J, the gap between germline ends came to 13 bases. From germline, CDR1 is SGHTA and CDR2 FQGNSA. This CDR3 is 15 amino acids long. Written as DNA, the CDR3 is TGTGCCAGCAGCTTCGCGGGAGGGTGGGGAAACACCATATATTTT. Translated: CASSFAGGWGNTIYF.

This chain links TRBV29-1 with TRBJ1-1; D not resolved. Per the germline V gene, CDR1 is SQVTM and CDR2 is ANQGSEA. Between the trimmed V and J ends, which lost 5 bases and 8 bases, there was a span of 15 bases. CDR3 length: 12 amino acids. The CDR3: CSVKEWSEEAFF. The CDR3 DNA follows: TGCAGCGTTAAGGAATGGTCGGAAGAAGCTTTCTTT.

This rearrangement joins TRBV7-2 to TRBJ1-1; D unclear. Deletions cut 7 bases from V and 1 base from J, with 16 bases between. Germline V gene data show CDR1 as SGHTA and CDR2 as FQGNSA. This CDR3 is built from 15 residues. The DNA for the CDR3 is TGTGCCAGCAAGTTTGTGGCGAAAGGGAACACTGAAGCTTTCTTT. Its protein is CASKFVAKGNTEAFF.

V usage is TRBV7-9 and J usage is TRBJ2-5; D may be TRBD1 (5 bases). CDR3 size: 14 residues. V shed 7 bases and J shed 4 bases, with 16 bases lying between them. The germline CDR1 and CDR2 sequences are SEHNR and FQNEAQ (reference sequence). CDR3 sequence (DNA): TGTGCCAGCACCCCACCACCCCAGGGAGAGACCCAGTACTTC. It codes for CASTPPPQGETQYF.

This chain connects TRBV6-5 to TRBJ1-1; D perhaps matches TRBD1 (5 bases). Trimming pared 5 bases from V and 1 base from J, leaving 11 bases between. CDR1 and CDR2 (germline): MNHEY, SVGAGI. This CDR3 has 14 amino acids. Here the CDR3 DNA reads TGTGCCAGCAGTGCATCCGGACAGAACACTGAAGCTTTCTTT. Protein: CASSASGQNTEAFF.

This clone appeared once. The chain links TRBV11-2 to TRBJ2-7, with 10 bases identical to TRBD2. V lost 7 bases and J lost 0; bases outside the gene matches: 9. Germline CDR1 and CDR2: SGHAT and FQNNGV. This CDR3 comprises 16 residues. The CDR3 sequence is CASNRNSGGLSYEQYF. CDR3 coding DNA: TGTGCCAGCAACAGAAATAGCGGGGGGCTCTCCTACGAGCAGTACTTC.

The chain recombines TRBV7-9 with TRBJ1-3; 8 nucleotides align to TRBD1. CDR3 length: 17 amino acids. The V segment lost 5 bases and the J segment 0 bases; nucleotides outside the gene matches: 9. Germline lookup yields CDR1 SEHNR and CDR2 FQNEAQ (reference sequence). The CDR3 region is CASSPRTGLASGNTIYF. The DNA for the CDR3 is TGTGCCAGCAGCCCTCGGACAGGGCTTGCCTCTGGAAACACCATATATTTT. Looking up the rest from reference TRBV7-9 and TRBJ1-3 gives the full variable domain: DTGVSQNPRHKITKRGQNVTFRCDPISEHNRLYWYRQTLGQGPEFLTYFQNEAQLEKSRLLSDRFSAERPKGSFSTLEIQRTEQGDSAMYLCASSPRTGLASGNTIYFGEGSWLTVV.

This clone was observed a single time. V is TRBV30 and J is TRBJ1-2; D unclear. This CDR3 is 12 amino acids long. Germline CDR1 GTSNPN, CDR2 SVGIG (reference sequence). Trimming stripped 0 bases from V and 7 bases from J, with 9 bases between. The CDR3, as DNA: TGTGCCTGGAGTGTAGCTCCCGTTGGCTACACCTTC. Translating it yields CAWSVAPVGYTF.

The J gene is TRBJ1-6, the V gene TRBV2; no clear D gene. V was trimmed by 6 bases and J by 8 bases, leaving 14 bases between them. The CDR3 length is 14 residues. The germline V gene encodes CDR1 SNHLY and CDR2 FYNNEI. CDR3 sequence reads: CASSPGWMDSPLHF. CDR3 coding DNA: TGTGCCAGCAGCCCGGGGTGGATGGATTCACCCCTCCACTTT.

This chain joins TRBV11-2 and TRBJ2-7; D gene uncertain. The CDR3 is made up of 14 amino acids. The germline V gene has CDR1 SGHAT and CDR2 FQNNGV. Trimming took 5 bases from V and 4 from J, leaving 15 bases between them. CDR3 in DNA: TGTGCCAGCAGCCGACTCCATTCTGAATACGAGCAGTACTTC. Protein sequence: CASSRLHSEYEQYF.

CDR3 loop: CATSRDPGTGPTSGNTIYF. In DNA, the CDR3 is TGTGCCACCAGCAGAGATCCAGGGACAGGGCCCACCTCTGGAAACACCATATATTTT. The chain uses TRBV15 and TRBJ1-3, with 9 positions matching TRBD1. V was pared by 0 bases and J by 0 bases, with 9 bases of the junction left unmatched. This CDR3 is 19 amino acids long. Germline V lookup: CDR1 LNHNV, CDR2 YYDKDF (reference sequence).

The chain employs TRBV10-2 and TRBJ1-5, with unresolved D. V was shortened by 8 bases and J by 3 bases, with 11 bases between the two germline ends. The CDR3 length is 13 residues. CDR1 and CDR2 (germline): WSHSY, SAAADI. The CDR3: CASSGNNNQPQHF. The CDR3 nucleotides read TGCGCCAGCTCCGGGAATAACAATCAGCCCCAGCATTTT.

The genes are TRBV7-9 and TRBJ1-1; TRBD1 is a possible D gene (6 bases). V was cut by 7 bases and J by 3 bases, with 15 bases left in between. CDR3 length: 14 amino acids. Per the germline V gene, CDR1 is SEHNR and CDR2 is FQNEAQ (reference sequence). This chain's CDR3 is CASKTGTFDTEAFF. Written as DNA, the CDR3 is TGTGCCAGCAAAACAGGGACGTTTGACACTGAAGCTTTCTTT.